This T cell receptor (beta chain) was captured by sequencing in a study of blood T cell repertoires in COVID-19 (dated by TCRdb to 2018 to 2021). Concerning the study at large: Samples covering the acute and convalescent phases of COVID-19 were provided by collaborators in the United States, Italy and Spain. The material from the prospective study consisted of cDNA or gDNA derived from T cells, B-cell-depleted T cells, or PBMCs. Where available, HLA class I and class II types were obtained from metadata supplied by the sample provider rather than from assay-based typing. The dataset comprised deeply sampled blood TCRbeta repertoires from subjects exposed to, actively infected with, or recovered from COVID-19. The repertoires were made available in a free public database intended to serve as a resource for research on the immune response to SARS-CoV-2. Samples came from the ongoing ImmuneRACE study (first 160 participants) plus 1,254 subjects from 6 global collaborators. The sample metadata nearly always contained a de-identified subject ID, COVID-19 status, age in years and sex. Overall study outcomes, separate from this receptor: The amount of clinical and demographic metadata varied by source and participant and was provided uncurated.

CDR3 length: 14 amino acids, cysteine to phenylalanine. Only the CDR3 DNA is retained, 42 bases long and in frame from the first base. From a lookup of the germline V gene, CDR1 and CDR2 are MDHEN and SYDVKM. Trimming accounts for 5 bases at V and 3 bases at J, while the number of junction bases matched to no gene is 7. As for this clone: No cognate antigen has been identified for it. No per-base quality is available; no much larger clone lies one base away.

The immunoSEQ Assay, a bias-controlled multiplex PCR, was used to amplify TCRbeta CDR3 regions from genomic DNA. Processing in the source paper ran as follows. Nucleated cell counts per sample were estimated from amplification of reference gene primers within the assay. Sequence reads were collapsed and filtered to measure the absolute abundance of every unique TCRbeta CDR3 rearrangement. For each sample, productive Simpson clonality was calculated as the square root of Simpson's diversity index across productive rearrangements. TCRdb provides this immuneACCESS table in a form limited to in-frame rearrangements. Some clones are lacking; in checked studies, under half of them reflect an unresolved V gene, and why the rest are absent is not known. V and J calls and clone size are as listed in that table; D and trimming were resolved from the DNA. This sample lists about 180,000 clones; approximately 85% were detected once. The top ten constitute over 7% of the sample.

Enrolling through a virtual design, the prospective study's participants ranged in age from roughly 18 to 90 years and lived across roughly 24 United States geographic areas. Cohort assignment in the prospective study relied on participant-reported clinical history from a screening survey and a study questionnaire. For ImmuneRACE Cohort 3, a participant was defined as recovered based on two consecutive negative NP/OP PCR tests, clearance by a healthcare professional, or resolution of symptoms. Each participant in the prospective study had whole blood, serum and a nasopharyngeal or oropharyngeal swab collected by mobile phlebotomists. Over a 2-month period, participants in the prospective study had the option of providing additional blood draws and questionnaires. Before DNA extraction, blood samples from the prospective study were shipped at room temperature or frozen.

The rearranged segments are TRBV28 and TRBJ2-7; TRBD1 aligns with 7 central bases. Material: PBMCs or T cells enriched from blood (not recorded which). This TCR was sampled from a woman aged 25 to 39 who had recovered from COVID-19. The bases are TGTGCCAGCAGTACCGACAGGGAGAGCTACGAGCAGTACTTC. Translated, it reads CASSTDRESYEQYF.